This passage covers 23 T cell receptor beta chains from one sample sequenced in a study of T cell repertoires in cytomegalovirus infection (dated by TCRdb to the late 2010s). Instrument used: Illumina HiSeq 1500. TCRdb reprocessed the public reads (quality trimming at Q25 with fastp, clone calling with MiXCR) and kept in-frame beta chains. Rows merge per CDR3 protein into single entries with the most common DNA and genes. This sample lists 450,000 to 650,000 distinct CDR3 sequences; about 30% were detected once. The top ten hold under 15% of the sample. The specimen sequenced was PBMCs. These receptors were obtained from a human donor in good health (CMV status not recorded). Some clones in this sample may be carry-over from other donors' samples.

This clonotype was counted ten times or more. The chain combines TRBV28 with TRBJ1-1; unclear D gene. V lost 6 bases and J lost 5, with 10 bases in between. Germline V gene data show CDR1 as MDHEN and CDR2 as SYDVKM. This CDR3 comprises 12 residues. CDR3 region: CASRERGTEAFF. In nucleotides, the CDR3 is TGTGCCAGCAGGGAGCGTGGGACTGAAGCTTTCTTT.

This sequence joins TRBV5-4 and TRBJ1-2, with TRBD1 matching 7 bases. The CDR3 covers 12 residues. From germline, CDR1 is SGHNT and CDR2 YYREEE (reference sequence). J was trimmed by 12 bases and V by 0 bases; bases with no gene match: 5. The CDR3 bases are TGTGCCAGCAGCTTGGGGGCCAGGGGGAACACCTTC. Residues: CASSLGARGNTF.

This clonotype was detected only a few times. The V and J genes are TRBV28 and TRBJ1-5; 7 bases line up with TRBD1. The germline CDR1 and CDR2 sequences are MDHEN and SYDVKM. The trim removed 1 base at V and 4 bases at J, leaving 4 bases unmatched. The CDR3 is made up of 15 amino acids. CDR3 DNA sequence: TGTGCCAGCAGTTTATTAGGGGGCGATAATCAGCCCCAGCATTTT. This translates into CASSLLGGDNQPQHF.

The chain recombines TRBV7-2 with TRBJ2-7, with D possibly TRBD1 on 6 matching bases. CDR3 length: 17 residues. The germline V gene encodes CDR1 SGHTA and CDR2 FQGNSA. V gave up 5 bases and J gave up 1 base, with 21 bases separating them. CDR3 amino acids: CASSTRPVGAPSYEQYF. The CDR3 DNA is TGTGCCAGCAGCACTAGACCGGTGGGGGCCCCTTCCTACGAGCAGTACTTC.

This chain joins TRBV7-9 and TRBJ2-7; D unresolved. The CDR3 has 12 residues. CDR1 is SEHNR, CDR2 FQNEAQ, per germline (reference sequence). V was trimmed by 4 bases and J by 5 bases, leaving 9 bases between them. In DNA form, the CDR3 reads TGTGCCAGCAGCTATTCCGCGGACGAGCAGTACGTC. Translation gives CASSYSADEQYV.

This clonotype was counted only a few times. The rearrangement links TRBV12-3 or TRBV12-4 to TRBJ2-2; D call uncertain. There are 14 residues in the CDR3. Trimming shortened V by 7 bases and J by 5 bases, and 14 bases separated the two germline ends. CDR3 sequence: CASTDTTLTGELFF. The DNA of the CDR3 is TGTGCCAGCACCGATACTACGTTAACCGGGGAGCTGTTTTTT.

The chain couples TRBV4-1 to TRBJ2-7; no clear D. Per the germline V gene, CDR1 is MGHRA and CDR2 is YSYEKL. The CDR3 length is 15 residues. Trimming cost V 0 bases and J 5 bases, with 14 bases left between them. In DNA form, the CDR3 reads TGCGCCAGCAGCCAAGATCTTAGTGGGGTGGACGAGCAGTACGTC. Its protein is CASSQDLSGVDEQYV.

The chain has TRBV11-2 and TRBJ2-1; TRBD2 aligns across 7 bases. The CDR3 is 15 amino acids. With 5 bases clipped from V and 4 bases from J, the junction kept 8 bases outside the gene matches. Germline V lookup: CDR1 SGHAT, CDR2 FQNNGV. This chain's CDR3 is CASSKEGLPYNEQFF. In DNA, the CDR3 is TGTGCCAGCAGCAAAGAGGGACTACCATACAATGAGCAGTTCTTC.

This clonotype appeared a few times. The chain joins TRBV24-1 to TRBJ2-5; a possible D gene is TRBD1 (6 bases). Germline V gene lookup returns CDR1 KGHDR and CDR2 SFDVKD. CDR3 length: 15 amino acids. V shed 4 bases and J shed 2 bases, with 13 bases lying between them. CDR3 bases: TGTGCCACCAGTGAACCAGGGGCCACTCAAGAGACCCAGTACTTC. It codes for CATSEPGATQETQYF.

V gene TRBV19 combines with J gene TRBJ1-3; TRBD1 matches 7 bases. Germline V gives CDR1 LNHDA, CDR2 SQIVND (reference sequence). With V trimmed by 6 bases and J by 4 bases, 6 bases remained unmatched. The CDR3 spans 14 residues. The CDR3 sequence is CASRPTGAGNTIYF. In DNA form, the CDR3 reads TGTGCCAGTAGACCCACAGGGGCGGGAAACACCATATATTTT.

The chain combines TRBV23-1 with TRBJ1-1, with no clear D. TRBV23-1 is recorded as an ORF, its role being uncertain. This CDR3 comprises 13 residues. Trimming left V 2 bases short and J 5 bases short, with 9 bases between. The chain's CDR3 is CASSQDPGTEAFF. DNA of the CDR3: TGCGCCAGCAGTCAAGACCCGGGGACTGAAGCTTTCTTT.

The chain is built from TRBV28 and TRBJ1-6; no clear D. Germline CDR1 and CDR2: MDHEN and SYDVKM. V dropped 6 bases and J dropped 8 bases, with 17 bases sitting between them. The CDR3 is 15 residues long. The CDR3 here is CASSPNVPWDSPLHF. As DNA, the CDR3 is TGTGCCAGCAGCCCTAACGTACCTTGGGATTCACCCCTCCACTTT.

The chain links TRBV5-4 to TRBJ2-4; the D gene could be TRBD1 or TRBD2 (5 bases each). The germline gives CDR1 SGHNT, CDR2 YYREEE (reference sequence). The CDR3 covers 15 residues. Trimming removed 4 bases from V and 0 bases from J, with 11 bases in between. The CDR3 spells CASSNWGIAKNIQYF. The CDR3, as DNA: TGTGCCAGCAGCAATTGGGGGATAGCCAAAAACATTCAGTACTTC. The variable domain in full, completed from reference TRBV5-4 and TRBJ2-4, reads ETGVTQSPTHLIKTRGQQVTLRCSSQSGHNTVSWYQQALGQGPQFIFQYYREEENGRGNFPPRFSGLQFPNYSSELNVNALELDDSALYLCASSNWGIAKNIQYFGAGTRLSVL.

V usage is TRBV25-1 and J usage is TRBJ1-1; 8 bases fit TRBD1. CDR1 is MGHDK, CDR2 SYGVNS, per germline. J gave up 3 bases and V 4 bases, and 4 bases lay outside the gene matches. The CDR3 totals 14 residues. The CDR3 loop is CASSGQGRYTEAFF. The CDR3, as DNA: TGTGCCAGCAGTGGACAGGGGCGGTACACTGAAGCTTTCTTT.

V usage is TRBV20-1 and J usage is TRBJ2-1, with TRBD2 matching 12 bases. Germline-derived CDR1 and CDR2 are DFQATT and SNEGSKA (reference sequence). The CDR3 extends over 17 amino acids. After removal of 2 bases from V and 7 bases from J, the junction contained 12 bases not matched to a gene. In DNA, the CDR3 is TGCAGTGCTAGATCGGGGCTAGCGGGAGGGCCGGGGAATGAGCAGTTCTTC. Protein product: CSARSGLAGGPGNEQFF.

This clonotype was counted at least ten times. The rearrangement links TRBV7-8 to TRBJ2-5; the D is unclear. Germline CDR1 SGHVS, CDR2 FQNEAQ. V was trimmed by 1 base and J by 1 base, leaving 7 bases between them. The CDR3 is made up of 14 amino acids. Written as DNA, the CDR3 is TGTGCCAGCAGCTTAGGATCCGTCCAAGAGACCCAGTACTTC. Protein: CASSLGSVQETQYF.

The V call is TRBV19, the J call TRBJ1-3; D not resolved. The CDR3 covers 14 residues. Per germline, CDR1 LNHDA and CDR2 SQIVND (reference sequence). The V gene lost 3 bases and the J gene lost 7 bases, with 13 bases spanning the gap. The CDR3 DNA sequence: TGTGCCAGTAGTATTTCTCAGAGAATGAACACCATATATTTT. It specifies CASSISQRMNTIYF.

This clonotype was counted a few times. The V call is TRBV6-2 or TRBV6-3, the J call TRBJ2-7; D is perhaps TRBD2 (6 bases). Trimming removed 8 bases from V and 6 bases from J, with 23 bases in between. The CDR3 consists of 15 residues. Per the germline V gene, CDR1 is MNHEY and CDR2 is SVGEGT. The CDR3 protein is CASLPGGARPSEQYV. CDR3 DNA sequence: TGTGCCAGCCTACCAGGAGGGGCTAGACCAAGCGAGCAGTACGTC.

This clonotype was counted only a few times. V usage is TRBV28 and J usage is TRBJ2-7; 9 bases align to TRBD1. The length of the CDR3 is 17 residues. Trimming removed 1 base from V and 0 bases from J; junction bases left unmatched: 7. Per the germline V gene, CDR1 is MDHEN and CDR2 is SYDVKM. The CDR3 coding sequence is TGTGCCAGCAGTTTATTATCCGGGACAGGGTCCTCCTACGAGCAGTACTTC. The encoded protein is CASSLLSGTGSSYEQYF.

The chain has TRBV20-1 and TRBJ2-1, with TRBD2 identical over 9 bases. The CDR3 has 17 residues. CDR1 is DFQATT and CDR2 is SNEGSKA in the germline V gene (reference sequence). V was clipped by 0 bases and J by 1 base; unmatched bases: 7. CDR3 region: CSARENLSGRSYNEQFF. CDR3 sequence (DNA): TGCAGTGCTAGAGAGAACCTTAGCGGGAGATCCTACAATGAGCAGTTCTTC.

There are a few counts of this clonotype. V usage is TRBV4-3 and J usage is TRBJ2-7; no definite D call. Between the trimmed V and J ends, which lost 1 base and 3 bases, there was a span of 13 bases. The V gene's germline CDR1 is LGHNA and CDR2 YSLEER. This CDR3 has 15 residues. Written as DNA, the CDR3 is TGCGCCAGCAGCCAAGGGCAGGCCGACCTCTACGAGCAGTACTTC. This sequence encodes CASSQGQADLYEQYF.

This clonotype came up a few times. Compared with germline, one end of the junction differs, possibly owing to a read error. The chain has TRBV20-1 and TRBJ2-3; perhaps TRBD2 as D (6 bases). This CDR3 has 11 residues. The germline gives CDR1 DFQATT, CDR2 SNEGSKA (reference sequence). In DNA, the CDR3 is TGCAGTGCCGGAAAACTAGCTGAGATCAATTTT. Translation: CSAGKLAEINF.

The chain has TRBV12-3 or TRBV12-4 and TRBJ1-3; the match to TRBD1 covers 8 bases. The ends lost 11 bases at V and 6 bases at J; junction bases unmatched: 9. The CDR3 covers 13 residues. The CDR3 spells CALERQGANTIYF. CDR3 nucleotide sequence: TGTGCCCTCGAACGGCAGGGGGCAAACACCATATATTTT.